These T cell receptor beta chains were read from a single sample in a study of T-cell memory formation after mild COVID-19. In TCRdb, the 5' RACE reads were re-called with MiXCR into one record per CDR3 protein. The data show 150,000 or so distinct CDR3 sequences, roughly 28% seen once. Sequencing input: PBMCs or a T cell subset sorted from them (not recorded which). All receptors derive from an adult woman who had mild COVID-19 (a few samples of this study predate the infection). Cell type and time point are not known. CDR3s include the opening cysteine and the closing phenylalanine or tryptophan. D genes are given only for firm matches. Expanded clones are given a class, and other clones once, few, many or no size at all.

CDR3 DNA	CDR3 protein	clone size	D gene	V gene	J gene
TGTGCCAGCAACCAGGACAGGAGTGGTGAGCAGTTCTTC	CASNQDRSGEQFF	-	TRBD1	TRBV6-5	TRBJ2-1
TGTGCCAGCAGCGAACCGCCGGGACTAGGCCGAGGAGAGACCCAGTACTTC	CASSEPPGLGRGETQYF	few	TRBD2	TRBV7-2	TRBJ2-5
TGTGCCAGCAGGCTCACCGGGACGCATACTAACTATGGCTACACCTTC	CASRLTGTHTNYGYTF	few	-	TRBV12-3/TRBV12-4	TRBJ1-2
TGTGCCAGCAGCCCGGGGGCAAAGGAGTTCTTC	CASSPGAKEFF	-	-	TRBV7-9	TRBJ2-1
TGCGCCAGCAGATCCCTAGCGGGAGGAGAGACCCAGTACTTC	CASRSLAGGETQYF	few	TRBD2	TRBV5-1	TRBJ2-5
TGTGCCACCAGTGATGGCCCGGGACAGAAGTACTTC	CATSDGPGQKYF	-	TRBD1	TRBV24-1	TRBJ2-7
TGTGCCAGCAGGAAGGGGGGATCGAACACCGGGGAGCTGTTTTTT	CASRKGGSNTGELFF	-	-	TRBV7-8	TRBJ2-2
TGTGCCAGCAGCCCTAACGGGGTAAGGGGCAATGAGCAGTTCTTC	CASSPNGVRGNEQFF	-	-	TRBV6-5	TRBJ2-1
TGTGCCACCAGTGATTTCGGCGGGAGCGCAGATACGCAGTATTTT	CATSDFGGSADTQYF	-	TRBD2	TRBV24-1	TRBJ2-3
TGTGCCAGCAGTTACCTCGGAGGCACAGATACGCAGTATTTT	CASSYLGGTDTQYF	few	-	TRBV7-3	TRBJ2-3
TGTGCCAGCAGCGAAGGACGCTCTGGCTACACCTTC	CASSEGRSGYTF	-	-	TRBV7-9	TRBJ1-2
TGTGCCAGCAGCCCCGGACAGGCACGCACAGATACGCAGTATTTT	CASSPGQARTDTQYF	many	TRBD1	TRBV7-7	TRBJ2-3
TGTGCCTGGAGTGGACAGGGAAGCAATCAGCCCCAGCATTTT	CAWSGQGSNQPQHF	-	TRBD1	TRBV30	TRBJ1-5
TGTGCCAGCAGTTACGGGGGACAGGGGCGAGGTATCGACGGCTACACCTTC	CASSYGGQGRGIDGYTF	few	TRBD1	TRBV6-6	TRBJ1-2
TGCAGTGCTAGAGTCCGGGACAGGGGGTTTGGTACGCAGTATTTT	CSARVRDRGFGTQYF	-	TRBD1	TRBV20-1	TRBJ2-3
TGTGCCAGCTCCGCTGGTCCGACCGGGGTGAATGAGCAGTTCTTC	CASSAGPTGVNEQFF	-	-	TRBV7-2	TRBJ2-1
TGTGCCAGCACATTAGCGCGAACCGGGGAGCTGTTTTTT	CASTLARTGELFF	-	-	TRBV6-1	TRBJ2-2
TGTGCCAGCAGCGTGGTGTTAAGCACAGATACGCAGTATTTT	CASSVVLSTDTQYF	-	-	TRBV9	TRBJ2-3
TGTGCCAGTCGAGGGGCGGGGGAGCAGTACTTC	CASRGAGEQYF	few	-	TRBV19	TRBJ2-7
TGTGCCAGCAGTTTAGGGGACAGTCTAACCTACGAGCAGTACTTC	CASSLGDSLTYEQYF	-	TRBD1	TRBV12-3/TRBV12-4	TRBJ2-7
TGCAGCGTTGAAGACAGGGGGCGTAGCACCGGGGAGCTGTTTTTT	CSVEDRGRSTGELFF	-	TRBD1	TRBV29-1	TRBJ2-2
TGTGCCACCAGTGATTTCCCTGTGGAGACCCAGTACTTC	CATSDFPVETQYF	-	-	TRBV24-1	TRBJ2-5
TGCAGCGTTGCCGGACTGAACGAGCAGTACTTC	CSVAGLNEQYF	few	-	TRBV29-1	TRBJ2-7
TGTGCCAGCTCACCATCTACCCAAGGACTAGCGGGGACGAATGAGCAGTTCTTC	CASSPSTQGLAGTNEQFF	-	TRBD2	TRBV18	TRBJ2-1
TGTGCCAGCCTTGGCCGGGACAGGGAAAACATTCAGTACTTC	CASLGRDRENIQYF	-	TRBD1	TRBV28	TRBJ2-4
TGTGCCAGCAGCGGGGACAGGATATACTCTGGGGCCAACGTCCTGACTTTC	CASSGDRIYSGANVLTF	few	TRBD1	TRBV9	TRBJ2-6
TGTGCCAGCAGTCGGGACACCCAAGAGACCCAGTACTTC	CASSRDTQETQYF	-	-	TRBV6-2/TRBV6-3	TRBJ2-5
TGCGCCAGCAGCTTGGGGGGCAGTGAATCCTACGAGCAGTACTTC	CASSLGGSESYEQYF	few	-	TRBV5-1	TRBJ2-7
TGTGCCAGCAGCTTACTAACAGGGTCAGGGAGCTATGGCTACACCTTC	CASSLLTGSGSYGYTF	-	-	TRBV7-9	TRBJ1-2
TGCGCCAGCAGCCAGGCTATTACCAAGGGCGAGCAGTACTTC	CASSQAITKGEQYF	-	-	TRBV4-1	TRBJ2-7
TGTGCCAGCAGCCAAGGTGGGACTTCGGGAACTGAAGCTTTCTTT	CASSQGGTSGTEAFF	-	-	TRBV3-1	TRBJ1-1
TGCGCCAGCAGCTCATTCGGGCGGAACACTGAAGCTTTCTTT	CASSSFGRNTEAFF	few	-	TRBV5-1	TRBJ1-1
TGTGCCAGCAGCACCGGGACTAGCAAGAAAGATACGCAGTATTTT	CASSTGTSKKDTQYF	few	TRBD2	TRBV7-6	TRBJ2-3
TGTGCCAGCAGCTCCAGGACGGAGACCCAGTACTTC	CASSSRTETQYF	few	-	TRBV11-3	TRBJ2-5
TGTGCCAGCAGCTTACAGGCCAGGGCGAACGAGCAGTACTTC	CASSLQARANEQYF	-	-	TRBV5-8	TRBJ2-7
TGTGCCAGCGGGACAGGGGGCGGCGAGCAGTACTTC	CASGTGGGEQYF	-	TRBD1	TRBV25-1	TRBJ2-7
TGCAGTGCTAGTCAACTAGCAGCGCTTCGCGATACGCAGTATTTT	CSASQLAALRDTQYF	-	-	TRBV20-1	TRBJ2-3
TGTGCCAGCAGCCAAGAACGGACCGGGGAGCTGTTTTTT	CASSQERTGELFF	many	-	TRBV3-1	TRBJ2-2
TGTGCCAGCAGCTTCCAGGGGGGTGCCACTGAAGCTTTCTTT	CASSFQGGATEAFF	-	TRBD1	TRBV7-9	TRBJ1-1
TGTGCCAGCAGCCCCCTGGGGAACGGGATGGGGAATGAGCAGTTCTTC	CASSPLGNGMGNEQFF	few	-	TRBV14	TRBJ2-1
TGCGCCAGCAGCCAAGAAGGGGGCGGAAGTGGGGCCCAGTACTTC	CASSQEGGGSGAQYF	-	TRBD1	TRBV4-1	TRBJ2-5
TGCGCCAGCAGCTCAAGGGACACCATATATTTT	CASSSRDTIYF	few	-	TRBV5-1	TRBJ1-3
TGTGCCAGCACCCCCCAGGTGACAGGTCCACCCTACGAGCAGTACTTC	CASTPQVTGPPYEQYF	once	-	TRBV12-3/TRBV12-4	TRBJ2-7
TGCGCCAGCAGCTGGGGGAGGAGCGGAAACACCGGGGAGCTGTTTTTT	CASSWGRSGNTGELFF	few	-	TRBV5-1	TRBJ2-2
TGTGCCAGCAGCCCCCGGGGACTAGCGGGAAATAATGAGCAGTTCTTC	CASSPRGLAGNNEQFF	-	TRBD2	TRBV9	TRBJ2-1
TGTGCCAGCCTAGCGGGAGCTCTCGGCGCCGAGCAGTACTTC	CASLAGALGAEQYF	-	TRBD2	TRBV3-1	TRBJ2-7